Below, one TCR beta chain is given with its context. What it binds is unknown. The read gets to within 3 residues of the CDR3 end, and the germline J gene fills in the rest. All CVID subjects were on immunoglobulin replacement for at least one year. Donors gave roughly 5 to 8 ml heparinized peripheral whole blood. Looked up from germline, CDR1 is SNHLY and CDR2 is FYNNEI. This CDR3 is built from 12 residues. The data originate from a study of T cell clonality in common variable immunodeficiency. Regarding the study as a whole: T cell subpopulation sequencing would be needed to explain CVID clonality. Fewer deletions and N-nucleotide insertions were reportedly seen in common variable immunodeficiency TCR beta sequences. Compared with healthy controls, CVID subjects showed increased TCRbeta clonality, mostly in about a third.

Sequencing was performed with immunoSEQ multiplex PCR; in TCRdb, only in-frame clones are kept and a portion is missing. Recorded here are 15,000 to 20,000 clones, with no singletons, and the ten leading clones hold about an eighth. The sample comprised peripheral blood mononuclear cells. The sequence derives from a human donor with common variable immunodeficiency. The rearrangement uses TRBV2 and TRBJ1-1; maybe TRBD1 (6 bases). CDR3 DNA (partial): TGTGCCAGCAGTGTGATGGGGGCAGGA. Amino acid sequence: CASSVMGAG. The whole CDR3 protein reads CASSVMGAGAFF.